The 12 T cell receptor beta chains listed next were all sequenced from one sample in a study of CD8+CD57+ T cells in acquired aplastic anemia. Profiling of TCR beta VDJ combinations and CDR3 sequences used genomic DNA as template. TCRdb fed the reads into MiXCR, producing one record per CDR3 protein. The table has a few hundred thousand distinct CDR3 sequences, 61% seen once. The sequenced sample consisted of sorted CD4+, CD8+, or CD8+CD57+ T cells (not recorded which) from PBMCs. These receptors all stem from a human donor in good health.

The V gene is TRBV20-1, the J gene TRBJ1-1; a weak D match, TRBD1 (5 bases). Germline CDR1 is DFQATT and CDR2 is SNEGSKA (reference sequence). V lost 4 bases and J 1 base, leaving 13 bases between the germline ends. The CDR3 runs 14 residues. The DNA for the CDR3 is TGCAGTGCTATACAACAGGAAGAGAACACTGAAGCTTTCTTT. Residues: CSAIQQEENTEAFF.

The chain combines TRBV7-9 with TRBJ2-1, with D perhaps matching TRBD1 (6 bases). Germline V gene lookup returns CDR1 SEHNR and CDR2 FQNEAQ (reference sequence). This CDR3 is built from 14 residues. V dropped 7 bases and J dropped 2 bases, with 12 bases sitting between them. CDR3 nucleotide sequence: TGTGCCAGCAAGGTCGGGGACACCTACAATGAGCAGTTCTTC. This sequence encodes CASKVGDTYNEQFF.

The V gene is TRBV20-1, the J gene TRBJ2-1; maybe TRBD2 (7 bases). Germline loops: CDR1 DFQATT, CDR2 SNEGSKA (reference sequence). Trimming took 5 bases from V and 7 from J, leaving 15 bases between them. The CDR3 loop spans 13 amino acids. The CDR3 region is CSAPRGGRNEQFF. CDR3 DNA sequence: TGCAGTGCTCCTAGGGGGGGGCGGAATGAGCAGTTCTTC.

This clonotype was counted a few times. The chain employs TRBV2 and TRBJ1-2, with no clear D. V gave up 2 bases and J gave up 3 bases, with 7 bases separating them. The CDR3 totals 13 residues. Per the germline V gene, CDR1 is SNHLY and CDR2 is FYNNEI. Here the CDR3 reads CASSEHSHYGYTF. As DNA, the CDR3 is TGTGCCAGCAGTGAACATAGCCACTATGGCTACACCTTC.

This chain joins TRBV5-1 and TRBJ2-7, with a tentative D call TRBD1 (7 bases). Deletions cut 7 bases from V and 1 base from J, with 9 bases between. The CDR3 contains 12 residues. Germline values: CDR1 SGHRS, CDR2 YFSETQ. Here the CDR3 DNA reads TGCGCCAGCCAGGGGGGATCCTACGAGCAGTACTTC. Translated, it gives CASQGGSYEQYF.

This clonotype was detected a few times. The chain employs TRBV6-5 and TRBJ2-7; a possible D gene is TRBD1 (6 bases). With 6 bases removed from V and 2 bases from J, the gap between germline ends came to 11 bases. The germline V gene encodes CDR1 MNHEY and CDR2 SVGAGI. The CDR3 is made up of 13 amino acids. CDR3 in amino acids: CASRRQVPYEQYF. In DNA, the CDR3 is TGTGCCAGCAGAAGACAGGTTCCCTACGAGCAGTACTTC.

This clonotype occurred many times. The genes are TRBV6-4 and TRBJ2-7; D not resolved. Per germline, CDR1 MRHNA and CDR2 SNTAGT. Trimming pared 6 bases from V and 0 bases from J, leaving 9 bases between. The CDR3 has 13 amino acids. The CDR3: CASSIGPSYEQYF. For the CDR3, the DNA is TGTGCCAGCAGCATTGGACCCTCCTACGAGCAGTACTTC.

In DNA, the CDR3 is TGCAGTGCTAAGATAGGTACAACAGTAAACACTGAAGCTTTCTTT. Translating gives CSAKIGTTVNTEAFF. The V call is TRBV20-1, the J call TRBJ1-1; no firm D call. Germline CDR1 DFQATT, CDR2 SNEGSKA (reference sequence). There are 15 residues in the CDR3. Trimming took off 4 bases at V and 2 bases at J, with 17 bases between the two ends.

In its sample, this clonotype was seen many times. The chain is built from TRBV5-8 and TRBJ2-1; D is perhaps TRBD1 (6 bases). The germline V gene encodes CDR1 SGHTS and CDR2 YDEGEE. The CDR3 is 12 residues long. V shed 4 bases and J shed 6 bases, with 8 bases lying between them. The CDR3 is CASSQDSNEQFF. Here the CDR3 DNA reads TGTGCCAGCAGCCAGGACAGCAATGAGCAGTTCTTC.

CDR3 protein: CASSPTSTGSYEQYF. CDR3 in DNA: TGTGCCAGCAGCCCTACATCGACAGGCAGTTACGAGCAGTACTTC. The chain carries TRBV9 and TRBJ2-7, with D possibly TRBD1 on 6 matching bases. This CDR3 contains 15 residues. Trimming took off 4 bases at V and 4 bases at J, with 18 bases between the two ends. Germline V CDR1 and CDR2: SGDLS, YYNGEE.

This clonotype occurred once. This chain's CDR3 is CASKGGSFPYGYTF. DNA for the CDR3: TGTGCCAGCAAAGGAGGCTCTTTCCCTTATGGCTACACCTTC. The rearrangement uses TRBV7-9 and TRBJ1-2, with D uncertain. With 7 bases removed from V and 5 bases from J, the gap between germline ends came to 17 bases. In germline, CDR1 is SEHNR, CDR2 FQNEAQ (reference sequence). CDR3 length: 14 amino acids. Full variable domain (rest looked up from reference TRBV7-9 and TRBJ1-2): DTGVSQNPRHKITKRGQNVTFRCDPISEHNRLYWYRQTLGQGPEFLTYFQNEAQLEKSRLLSDRFSAERPKGSFSTLEIQRTEQGDSAMYLCASKGGSFPYGYTFGSGTRLTVV.

This clonotype was counted many times. The chain has TRBV20-1 and TRBJ2-7; TRBD1 aligns across 9 bases. Per the germline V gene, CDR1 is DFQATT and CDR2 is SNEGSKA (reference sequence). V gave up 3 bases and J gave up 2 bases; unmatched junction bases: 5. The CDR3 length is 14 residues. In nucleotides, the CDR3 is TGCAGTGCTAGGGGGGACAGGGAGACCTACGAGCAGTACTTC. Translating gives CSARGDRETYEQYF.